This T cell receptor beta chain originates from a study of metastatic and nonmetastatic thyroid tumors. This clone occurred many times. The CDR3 covers 14 residues. The V end lost 3 bases, the J end lost 2 bases, and 11 bases lay between the germline ends. Per germline, CDR1 LNHDA and CDR2 SQIVND (reference sequence). Thyroid surgery was performed in patients who had received no treatment beforehand. MiXCR reprocessed the PCR reads for TCRdb. Here the sample spans approximately 17,000 clones, approximately 25% being singletons. The receptor comes from a female donor with papillary thyroid cancer or a benign thyroid nodule (not recorded which). Some clones in this sample may be carry-over from other donors' samples. The chain recombines TRBV19 with TRBJ2-7, with D perhaps given as TRBD1 or TRBD2 (5 bases each). The sequenced sample consisted of tumor tissue. This CDR3 is CASSMGVSTYEQYF. The DNA for the CDR3 is TGTGCCAGTAGTATGGGGGTATCTACCTACGAGCAGTACTTC.